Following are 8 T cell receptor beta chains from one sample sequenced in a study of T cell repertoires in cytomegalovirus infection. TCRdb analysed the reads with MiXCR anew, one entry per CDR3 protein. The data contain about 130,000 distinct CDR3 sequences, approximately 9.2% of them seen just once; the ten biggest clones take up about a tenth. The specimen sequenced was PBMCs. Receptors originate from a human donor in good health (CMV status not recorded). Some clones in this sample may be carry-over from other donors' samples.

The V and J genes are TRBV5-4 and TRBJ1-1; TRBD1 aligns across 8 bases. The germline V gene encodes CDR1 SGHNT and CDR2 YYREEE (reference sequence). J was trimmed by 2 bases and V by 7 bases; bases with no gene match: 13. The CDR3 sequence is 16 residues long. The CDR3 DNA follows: TGTGCCAGCCAAAGTCAGGGGGCGACGAGAAACACTGAAGCTTTCTTT. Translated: CASQSQGATRNTEAFF. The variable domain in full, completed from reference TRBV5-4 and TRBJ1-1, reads ETGVTQSPTHLIKTRGQQVTLRCSSQSGHNTVSWYQQALGQGPQFIFQYYREEENGRGNFPPRFSGLQFPNYSSELNVNALELDDSALYLCASQSQGATRNTEAFFGQGTRLTVV.

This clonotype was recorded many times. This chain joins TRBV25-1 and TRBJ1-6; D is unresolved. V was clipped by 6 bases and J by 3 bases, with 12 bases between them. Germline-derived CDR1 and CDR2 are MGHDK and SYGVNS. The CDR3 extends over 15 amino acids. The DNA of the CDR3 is TGTGCCAGCAGCGCAAAGGAGTTCTATAATTCACCCCTCCACTTT. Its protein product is CASSAKEFYNSPLHF.

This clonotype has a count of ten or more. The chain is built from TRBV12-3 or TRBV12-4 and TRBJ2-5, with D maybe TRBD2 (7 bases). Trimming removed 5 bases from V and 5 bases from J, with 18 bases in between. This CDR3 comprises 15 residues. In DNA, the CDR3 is TGTGCCAGCAGTCAAAAGGGGGGGGCCGTGGAGACCCAGTACTTC. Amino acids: CASSQKGGAVETQYF.

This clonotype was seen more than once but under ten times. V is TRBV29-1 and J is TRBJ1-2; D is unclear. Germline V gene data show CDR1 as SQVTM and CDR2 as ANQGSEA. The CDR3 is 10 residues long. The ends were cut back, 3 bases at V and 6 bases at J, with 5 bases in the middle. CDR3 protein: CSVDRDGYTF. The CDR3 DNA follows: TGCAGCGTTGACCGGGATGGCTACACCTTC.

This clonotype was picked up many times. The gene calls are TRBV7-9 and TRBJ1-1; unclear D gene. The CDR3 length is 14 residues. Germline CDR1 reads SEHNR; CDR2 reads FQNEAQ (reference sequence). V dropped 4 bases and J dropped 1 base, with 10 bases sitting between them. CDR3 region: CASSSRSGNTEAFF. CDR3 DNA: TGTGCCAGCAGCTCACGATCCGGGAACACTGAAGCTTTCTTT.

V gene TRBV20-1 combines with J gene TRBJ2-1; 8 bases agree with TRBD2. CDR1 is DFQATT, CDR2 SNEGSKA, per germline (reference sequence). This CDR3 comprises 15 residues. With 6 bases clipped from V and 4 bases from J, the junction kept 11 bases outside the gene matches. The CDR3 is CSATKPRGDYNEQFF. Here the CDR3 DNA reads TGCAGTGCCACCAAACCGCGGGGGGATTACAATGAGCAGTTCTTC.

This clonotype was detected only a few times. The CDR3 DNA reads as TGTGCCAGCAGTTACTCCAAGTCTGAAGCTTTCTTT. Residues: CASSYSKSEAFF. The chain joins TRBV6-6 to TRBJ1-1, with D hard to call. The length of the CDR3 is 12 residues. V lost 0 bases to trimming and J lost 6 bases, with 5 bases between them. The germline gives CDR1 MNHNY, CDR2 SVGAGI (reference sequence).

CDR3 nucleotides: TGCGCCAGCAGCTTGGATGGGATCCTATACGAGCAGTACTTC. This encodes CASSLDGILYEQYF. The chain recombines TRBV5-1 with TRBJ2-7, with D uncertain. The V gene lost 0 bases and the J gene lost 4 bases, with 11 bases spanning the gap. Germline-derived CDR1 and CDR2 are SGHRS and YFSETQ. The CDR3 spans 14 residues.